This T cell receptor (beta chain) was profiled in a study of regulatory T cells in long-lasting Graves disease. Study-wide context: Positivity for TSH receptor antibodies plus over 5 years of antithyroid drugs meant persistent Graves' disease. Broader study findings: Favored usage of TRBV28, TRBJ1-2 and TRBJ2-5 was recorded in persistent disease.

Trimming pared 2 bases from V and 9 bases from J, leaving 16 bases between. Germline V lookup: CDR1 MNHEY, CDR2 SVGAGI. The CDR3 extends over 14 amino acids. Arm-PCR of CDR3 regions and iRepertoire HTBI primers were the basis on which TCR beta libraries were built. A single record per CDR3 protein comes from TCRdb applying MiXCR to the multiplex PCR reads. Of about 400,000 distinct CDR3 sequences listed, 20% are singletons. Time point denoted: persistent/refractory GD, antithyroid drugs over 5 years with positive TRAb. Construction of the TCR library relied on RNA isolated from PBMCs. On this clonotype itself: Its antigen remains unidentified. A read error may be the cause here, since a much bigger clone is one base away.

V and J are TRBV6-5 and TRBJ2-5; D may be TRBD2 (5 bases). The sample here was peripheral blood mononuclear cells (PBMCs), taken when the disease was refractory, from a patient treated with antithyroid drugs. The receptor was isolated from a female donor with Graves disease. CDR3 in DNA: TGTGCCAGCAGTTACGGTGCATCAAGGGAGTCCCAGTACTTC. The encoded protein is CASSYGASRESQYF.